This TCR beta chain comes out of a study of blood T cells in healthy people across ages. Study results and caveats: Across the age range, TCR beta diversity per million T cells fell in a roughly linear way.

CDR3 length equals 14 residues. J was trimmed by 6 bases and V by 7 bases; bases with no gene match: 7. Germline V gene data show CDR1 as MGHDK and CDR2 as SYGVNS. A note on this clonotype: Its antigen is not identified.

Together with a sample-barcoded 5' primer, a J-beta primer mix was included in a second PCR lasting about 6 to 12 cycles. A 12-random-nucleotide template-switch adaptor tagged each cDNA molecule. TCRdb fed the 5' RACE reads into MiXCR, producing one record per CDR3 protein. The sample comprises around 1,600,000 distinct CDR3 sequences, less than 45% of which are singletons, and around 4% rests with the top ten. This clonotype originated in a woman between 18 and 30 years old in good health. Sequencing was done on a sample of blood. The gene calls are TRBV25-1 and TRBJ2-1; 9 positions agree with TRBD1. The CDR3 spells CASMSPTGGNEQFF. For the CDR3, the DNA is TGTGCCAGCATGTCCCCGACAGGGGGCAATGAGCAGTTCTTC.